A selection of T cell receptor beta chains follows, all from one sample in a study of Ad26.COV2.S vaccination and SARS-CoV-2 variants. Assay used: immunoSEQ multiplex PCR; TCRdb lists only in-frame clones, some missing. The data show about 400,000 clones, approximately 89% seen once. The sample in question was peripheral blood, obtained in a trial of Ad26.COV2.S vaccine versus placebo. The source of these receptors is a person aged 18-65 years who received the Ad26.COV2.S COVID-19 vaccine or a placebo. Both conserved end residues are part of each CDR3. D genes are given only for firm matches. Size is stated for part of the rows, as once, few or many counts, or as a class when the clone is expanded.

j_gene: TRBJ1-2; v_gene: TRBV15; len: 9; d_gene: -; abundance: -; CDR3nt: TGTGCCACCAGCACTCGGAGCTCCTTC; CDR3aa: CATSTRSSF
j_gene: TRBJ2-5; v_gene: TRBV9; len: 17; d_gene: TRBD2; abundance: -; CDR3nt: TGTGCCAGCAGCCCCGGACTAGCGGGAGGAGGCGGAGAGACCCAGTACTTC; CDR3aa: CASSPGLAGGGGETQYF
j_gene: TRBJ2-7; v_gene: TRBV5-6; len: 16; d_gene: TRBD2; abundance: -; CDR3nt: TGTGCCAGCAGCTTGCTAACTAGCGGGAGTCTACACGAGCAGTACTTC; CDR3aa: CASSLLTSGSLHEQYF
j_gene: TRBJ2-7; v_gene: TRBV2; len: 11; d_gene: -; abundance: -; CDR3nt: TGTGCCAGCGAGGAGGTAGGGGAGCAGTACTTC; CDR3aa: CASEEVGEQYF
j_gene: TRBJ2-5; v_gene: TRBV30; len: 15; d_gene: TRBD2; abundance: -; CDR3nt: TGTGCCTGGAGTGTAGGCCTAGCGGGTGGGCGGACCCAGTACTTC; CDR3aa: CAWSVGLAGGRTQYF
j_gene: TRBJ2-1; v_gene: TRBV28; len: 17; d_gene: TRBD2; abundance: -; CDR3nt: TGTGCCAGCAGTCACGTGGGGGGGAGGGTTGGTTACAATGAGCAGTTCTTC; CDR3aa: CASSHVGGRVGYNEQFF
j_gene: TRBJ2-5; v_gene: TRBV19; len: 16; d_gene: -; abundance: -; CDR3nt: TGTGCCAGTAGTAACTCCTGGACAGTGCGTCAAGAGACCCAGTACTTC; CDR3aa: CASSNSWTVRQETQYF
j_gene: TRBJ2-1; v_gene: TRBV11-2; len: 15; d_gene: -; abundance: once; CDR3nt: TGTGCCAGCAGCTTATTAGGGGTGGGGGGCAATGAGCAGTTCTTC; CDR3aa: CASSLLGVGGNEQFF
j_gene: TRBJ2-5; v_gene: TRBV11-3; len: 13; d_gene: -; abundance: -; CDR3nt: TGTGCCAGCAGGTTTAGTGGGCGGGAGACCCAGTACTTC; CDR3aa: CASRFSGRETQYF
j_gene: TRBJ2-7; v_gene: TRBV11-2; len: 15; d_gene: -; abundance: -; CDR3nt: TGTGCCAGCAGCCTGGGGTTTGGGTCCTCCTACGAGCAGTACTTC; CDR3aa: CASSLGFGSSYEQYF
j_gene: TRBJ2-2; v_gene: TRBV7-3; len: 16; d_gene: TRBD2; abundance: -; CDR3nt: TGTGCCAGCAGCCGGACTAGCGGGAGATTGGGCGGGGAGCTGTTTTTT; CDR3aa: CASSRTSGRLGGELFF
j_gene: TRBJ2-3; v_gene: TRBV25-1; len: 12; d_gene: -; abundance: -; CDR3nt: TGTGCCAGCAGTGTCGCGGGGGATACGCAGTATTTT; CDR3aa: CASSVAGDTQYF
j_gene: TRBJ2-3; v_gene: TRBV11-3; len: 14; d_gene: -; abundance: -; CDR3nt: TGTGCCAGCAGCTTAGGCAGGGTTACGGATACGCAGTATTTT; CDR3aa: CASSLGRVTDTQYF
j_gene: TRBJ1-3; v_gene: TRBV7-2; len: 15; d_gene: -; abundance: -; CDR3nt: TGTGCCAGCAGCCCTTGGATTTCCTCTGGAAACACCATATATTTT; CDR3aa: CASSPWISSGNTIYF
j_gene: TRBJ2-1; v_gene: TRBV5-1; len: 13; d_gene: -; abundance: -; CDR3nt: TGCGCCAGCAGCCCAGCCACGGAAAATGAGCAGTTCTTC; CDR3aa: CASSPATENEQFF
j_gene: TRBJ1-1; v_gene: TRBV2; len: 13; d_gene: TRBD1; abundance: -; CDR3nt: TGTGCCAGCATACGGGACAGGAACACTGAAGCTTTCTTT; CDR3aa: CASIRDRNTEAFF
j_gene: TRBJ1-6; v_gene: TRBV5-6; len: 15; d_gene: -; abundance: -; CDR3nt: TGTGCCAGCAGCCTCCGGGGCCCAGGGGCTTCACCCCTCCACTTT; CDR3aa: CASSLRGPGASPLHF
j_gene: TRBJ2-7; v_gene: TRBV12-3/TRBV12-4; len: 13; d_gene: -; abundance: -; CDR3nt: TGTGCCAGCATTGGCGGAGGGTCCTACGAGCAGTACTTC; CDR3aa: CASIGGGSYEQYF
j_gene: TRBJ2-7; v_gene: TRBV9; len: 14; d_gene: TRBD1; abundance: -; CDR3nt: TGTGCCAGCAGCGGAGGACAGGGGGGTAGCGAGCAGTACTTC; CDR3aa: CASSGGQGGSEQYF
j_gene: TRBJ1-6; v_gene: TRBV2; len: 16; d_gene: TRBD1; abundance: -; CDR3nt: TGTGCCAGAAAAGCCATAACAGGGGGCGAAAACTCACCCCTCCACTTT; CDR3aa: CARKAITGGENSPLHF
j_gene: TRBJ2-1; v_gene: TRBV29-1; len: 17; d_gene: -; abundance: -; CDR3nt: TGCAGCGTTGAGTGGGACTTTAGTGGGGGAGCCTACAATGAGCAGTTCTTC; CDR3aa: CSVEWDFSGGAYNEQFF
j_gene: TRBJ1-6; v_gene: TRBV9; len: 16; d_gene: -; abundance: -; CDR3nt: TGTGCCAGCAGCGTAGTAGACGGACACGCGGGTTCACCCCTCCACTTT; CDR3aa: CASSVVDGHAGSPLHF
j_gene: TRBJ1-1; v_gene: TRBV9; len: 13; d_gene: -; abundance: -; CDR3nt: TGTGCCAGCAGCGTAGGCCCGAACACTGAAGCTTTCTTT; CDR3aa: CASSVGPNTEAFF
j_gene: TRBJ2-1; v_gene: TRBV19; len: 16; d_gene: -; abundance: -; CDR3nt: TGTGCCAGTAGTATAGAGGGGCTAGCGAGCTACAATGAGCAGTTCTTC; CDR3aa: CASSIEGLASYNEQFF
j_gene: TRBJ2-2; v_gene: TRBV5-6; len: 15; d_gene: -; abundance: -; CDR3nt: TGTGCCAGCTCCCGGGACTGGACGAACACCGGGGAGCTGTTTTTT; CDR3aa: CASSRDWTNTGELFF
j_gene: TRBJ1-4; v_gene: TRBV29-1; len: 13; d_gene: -; abundance: -; CDR3nt: TGCAGCGTTCGGGAACAGGTTTATGAAAAACTGTTTTTT; CDR3aa: CSVREQVYEKLFF
j_gene: TRBJ1-6; v_gene: TRBV28; len: 13; d_gene: -; abundance: few; CDR3nt: TGTGCCAGCATGCTTCGGCCGGGGGCGGCCCTCCACTTT; CDR3aa: CASMLRPGAALHF
j_gene: TRBJ2-5; v_gene: TRBV7-9; len: 12; d_gene: -; abundance: -; CDR3nt: TGTGCCAGCAGTTATAGTGGAGAGACCCAGTACTTC; CDR3aa: CASSYSGETQYF
j_gene: TRBJ2-7; v_gene: TRBV24-1; len: 13; d_gene: -; abundance: -; CDR3nt: TGTGCCACCAGTGATCCGGGGGTCTACGAGCAGTACTTC; CDR3aa: CATSDPGVYEQYF
j_gene: TRBJ2-1; v_gene: TRBV30; len: 14; d_gene: -; abundance: -; CDR3nt: TGTGCCTGGAGGTCTCGGGGCTCCTACAATGAGCAGTTCTTC; CDR3aa: CAWRSRGSYNEQFF
j_gene: TRBJ1-3; v_gene: TRBV9; len: 16; d_gene: -; abundance: -; CDR3nt: TGTGCCAGCAGCGTAGCCCCAGTCGGTGGGGGGAGCACCATATATTTT; CDR3aa: CASSVAPVGGGSTIYF
j_gene: TRBJ2-7; v_gene: TRBV6-2/TRBV6-3; len: 14; d_gene: TRBD2; abundance: -; CDR3nt: TGTGCCAGCAGTTACGGGCTAGCGGGAGAGGGGCAGTACTTC; CDR3aa: CASSYGLAGEGQYF
j_gene: TRBJ2-1; v_gene: TRBV12-3/TRBV12-4; len: 11; d_gene: -; abundance: -; CDR3nt: TGTGCCAGCACGCGAGGTGGTGAGCAGTTCTTC; CDR3aa: CASTRGGEQFF
j_gene: TRBJ2-2; v_gene: TRBV11-3; len: 11; d_gene: -; abundance: -; CDR3nt: TGTGCCAGCAGCAACTCCGGGGAGCTGTTTTTT; CDR3aa: CASSNSGELFF
j_gene: TRBJ1-5; v_gene: TRBV27; len: 14; d_gene: -; abundance: -; CDR3nt: TGTGCCAGCAGTTTAGTTGCCCCGGGTCAGCCCCAGCATTTT; CDR3aa: CASSLVAPGQPQHF
j_gene: TRBJ2-1; v_gene: TRBV5-6; len: 11; d_gene: -; abundance: -; CDR3nt: TGTGCCAGCAGCTCCCAGCGGGAGCAGTTCTTC; CDR3aa: CASSSQREQFF
j_gene: TRBJ2-5; v_gene: TRBV2; len: 18; d_gene: TRBD2; abundance: -; CDR3nt: TGTGCCAGCAGTGACTTCGCCACTCTAGCGGGAGTTGGAGAGACCCAGTACTTC; CDR3aa: CASSDFATLAGVGETQYF
j_gene: TRBJ2-3; v_gene: TRBV5-6; len: 12; d_gene: -; abundance: -; CDR3nt: TGTGCCAGCAGCTTTGGCACAGATACGCAGTATTTT; CDR3aa: CASSFGTDTQYF
j_gene: TRBJ1-3; v_gene: TRBV5-1; len: 16; d_gene: TRBD1; abundance: -; CDR3nt: TGCGCCAGCAGCCTGATGGGACAGGTCTCGGGAAACACCATATATTTT; CDR3aa: CASSLMGQVSGNTIYF
j_gene: TRBJ2-5; v_gene: TRBV7-2; len: 15; d_gene: TRBD2; abundance: -; CDR3nt: TGTGCCAGCAGCGTACTAGCGGAGAGGAGGGAGACCCAGTACTTC; CDR3aa: CASSVLAERRETQYF
j_gene: TRBJ2-7; v_gene: TRBV3-1/TRBV3-2; len: 14; d_gene: TRBD2; abundance: -; CDR3nt: TGTGCCAGCAGCCAAGGGACTAGCGAAAACGAGCAGTACTTC; CDR3aa: CASSQGTSENEQYF
j_gene: TRBJ2-2; v_gene: TRBV19; len: 14; d_gene: -; abundance: -; CDR3nt: TGTGCCAGTAGTTCGGTAGGCTCCACCGGGGAGCTGTTTTTT; CDR3aa: CASSSVGSTGELFF
j_gene: TRBJ1-1; v_gene: TRBV2; len: 13; d_gene: -; abundance: -; CDR3nt: TGTGCCAGCAGTGAAGGGTCAAACACTGAAGCTTTCTTT; CDR3aa: CASSEGSNTEAFF
j_gene: TRBJ2-7; v_gene: TRBV11-2; len: 14; d_gene: TRBD1; abundance: -; CDR3nt: TGTGCCAGCAGCACTAGGACAGGGGCTTACGAGCAGTACTTC; CDR3aa: CASSTRTGAYEQYF
j_gene: TRBJ2-5; v_gene: TRBV3-1/TRBV3-2; len: 16; d_gene: TRBD2; abundance: -; CDR3nt: TGTGCCAGTAGCCGAGGACTAGCGGGAGGGCCGGAGACCCAGTACTTC; CDR3aa: CASSRGLAGGPETQYF
j_gene: TRBJ2-5; v_gene: TRBV10-2; len: 12; d_gene: -; abundance: -; CDR3nt: TGCGCCAGCAGTGAGTCGATAGAGACCCAGTACTTC; CDR3aa: CASSESIETQYF
j_gene: TRBJ2-5; v_gene: TRBV10-2; len: 13; d_gene: -; abundance: once; CDR3nt: TGCGCCAGCAGTCCACGGTATCAAGAGACCCAGTACTTC; CDR3aa: CASSPRYQETQYF
j_gene: TRBJ2-7; v_gene: TRBV4-1; len: 14; d_gene: -; abundance: -; CDR3nt: TGCGCCAGCAGCCAAGATTCGACCTTCTACGAGCAGTACTTC; CDR3aa: CASSQDSTFYEQYF
j_gene: TRBJ2-7; v_gene: TRBV28; len: 15; d_gene: -; abundance: -; CDR3nt: TGTGCCAGCAGTACATGGGGCGGGAACTCCTACGAGCAGTACTTC; CDR3aa: CASSTWGGNSYEQYF
j_gene: TRBJ2-4; v_gene: TRBV6-1; len: 16; d_gene: -; abundance: -; CDR3nt: TGTGCCAGCAGTGAAGCGCTACCTTCACCCAAAAACATTCAGTACTTC; CDR3aa: CASSEALPSPKNIQYF
j_gene: TRBJ1-1; v_gene: TRBV19; len: 13; d_gene: -; abundance: -; CDR3nt: TGTGCCAGTAGTATAGATGGAACAGGGAGTGCTTTCTTT; CDR3aa: CASSIDGTGSAFF
j_gene: TRBJ2-7; v_gene: TRBV10-1; len: 13; d_gene: -; abundance: -; CDR3nt: TGCGCCAGCAGTCGAAACAGGGTGGGTGAGCAGTACTTC; CDR3aa: CASSRNRVGEQYF
j_gene: TRBJ1-1; v_gene: TRBV27; len: 14; d_gene: -; abundance: -; CDR3nt: TGTGCCAGCAGTTTAAGGGGCACCTACACTGAAGCTTTCTTT; CDR3aa: CASSLRGTYTEAFF
j_gene: TRBJ1-2; v_gene: TRBV7-9; len: 12; d_gene: -; abundance: -; CDR3nt: TGTGCCAGCAGTAAGATAAGCTATGGCTACACCTTC; CDR3aa: CASSKISYGYTF
j_gene: TRBJ2-2; v_gene: TRBV5-1; len: 16; d_gene: TRBD1; abundance: -; CDR3nt: TGCGCCAGCAGCTTGAGGCCTACAGGGGCCACCGGGGAGCTGTTTTTT; CDR3aa: CASSLRPTGATGELFF
j_gene: TRBJ1-1; v_gene: TRBV11-3; len: 14; d_gene: -; abundance: few; CDR3nt: TGTGCCAGCAGCTTAGGGTTAAGGGGGGCTGAAGCTTTCTTT; CDR3aa: CASSLGLRGAEAFF
j_gene: TRBJ2-3; v_gene: TRBV12-2; len: 17; d_gene: -; abundance: -; CDR3nt: TGTGCAAGTCGCTTTCCCCTATTCCGGACTCGCACAGATACGCAGTATTTT; CDR3aa: CASRFPLFRTRTDTQYF
j_gene: TRBJ2-7; v_gene: TRBV14; len: 13; d_gene: -; abundance: -; CDR3nt: TGTGCCAGCAGCCAAGGGGTCTCCTACGAGCAGTACTTC; CDR3aa: CASSQGVSYEQYF
j_gene: TRBJ2-7; v_gene: TRBV11-2; len: 15; d_gene: TRBD1; abundance: -; CDR3nt: TGTGCCAGCAGCTCCTGGGACAGGGGGACCTACGAGCAGTACTTC; CDR3aa: CASSSWDRGTYEQYF